The rows below give T cell receptor beta chains drawn from one sample of a study of blood T cell repertoires in COVID-19. TCRdb keeps only in-frame clones here, not all; method: immunoSEQ multiplex PCR. The sample carries 250,000 to 300,000 clones, about 90% recorded once. The source material was peripheral blood. Every receptor here comes from a woman aged 50 to 60 who had recovered from COVID-19. CDR3s include the opening cysteine and the closing phenylalanine or tryptophan. The order of the fields is J gene, V gene, clone size, D gene, CDR3 DNA, CDR3 protein. D genes are given only for firm matches. The size entry is marked missing in some rows and otherwise reads once, few, many or a size class.

j_gene: TRBJ2-1; v_gene: TRBV30; abundance: NA; d_gene: NA; CDR3nt: TGTGCCTGGAGTGTTGTTTCTTCCAATGAGCAGTTCTTC; CDR3aa: CAWSVVSSNEQFF
j_gene: TRBJ1-2; v_gene: TRBV5-5; abundance: NA; d_gene: TRBD1; CDR3nt: TGTGCCAGCAGCGAGGGACAGAACTATGGCTACACCTTC; CDR3aa: CASSEGQNYGYTF
j_gene: TRBJ2-7; v_gene: TRBV4-2; abundance: NA; d_gene: TRBD2; CDR3nt: TGTGCCAGCAGCCGAGAAGAAAGGACTAGCGGGACCTACGAGCAGTACTTC; CDR3aa: CASSREERTSGTYEQYF
j_gene: TRBJ2-7; v_gene: TRBV14; abundance: once; d_gene: NA; CDR3nt: TGTGCCAGCAGCCAAGAGGAACTAGCTCGCGAGCAGTACTTC; CDR3aa: CASSQEELAREQYF
j_gene: TRBJ1-2; v_gene: TRBV5-8; abundance: many; d_gene: NA; CDR3nt: TGTGCCGGCAACAGGGATGGCTACACCTTC; CDR3aa: CAGNRDGYTF
j_gene: TRBJ2-7; v_gene: TRBV7-3; abundance: NA; d_gene: NA; CDR3nt: TGTGCCAGCAGCTTAGGAACGGAGTACGAGCAGTACTTC; CDR3aa: CASSLGTEYEQYF
j_gene: TRBJ1-1; v_gene: TRBV7-9; abundance: NA; d_gene: TRBD1; CDR3nt: TGTGCCAGCAGCCCGGGACAGGACGGGTTGTCTTTCTTT; CDR3aa: CASSPGQDGLSFF
j_gene: TRBJ1-2; v_gene: TRBV27; abundance: NA; d_gene: NA; CDR3nt: TGTGCCAGCAGTCGATATGGGACTTCCCCGTCGGGTGGCTACACCTTC; CDR3aa: CASSRYGTSPSGGYTF
j_gene: TRBJ1-2; v_gene: TRBV10-3; abundance: NA; d_gene: TRBD1; CDR3nt: TGTGCCATCACCTCGACAGGGGGCTCCCCGGTAGGGGCTGGCTACACCTTC; CDR3aa: CAITSTGGSPVGAGYTF
j_gene: TRBJ1-2; v_gene: TRBV28; abundance: NA; d_gene: NA; CDR3nt: TGTGCCAGCAGTTTATCGTACAGGAACTATGGCTACACCTTC; CDR3aa: CASSLSYRNYGYTF
j_gene: TRBJ1-6; v_gene: TRBV5-5; abundance: NA; d_gene: TRBD1; CDR3nt: TGTGCCAGCAGCCGTACAAGCCTTTCCGGGACAGGGGAAGAGGCCCTCCACTTT; CDR3aa: CASSRTSLSGTGEEALHF
j_gene: TRBJ1-1; v_gene: TRBV19; abundance: NA; d_gene: NA; CDR3nt: TGTGCCAGTACCGTGAACACTGAAGCTTTCTTT; CDR3aa: CASTVNTEAFF
j_gene: TRBJ1-2; v_gene: TRBV12-3/TRBV12-4; abundance: NA; d_gene: NA; CDR3nt: TGTGCCAGCAGTTTCAGGGTATCGGGCTACACCTTC; CDR3aa: CASSFRVSGYTF
j_gene: TRBJ1-4; v_gene: TRBV28; abundance: NA; d_gene: TRBD1; CDR3nt: TGTGCCAGCAGTTATAGGACAGGGCCGAATGAAAAACTGTTTTTT; CDR3aa: CASSYRTGPNEKLFF
j_gene: TRBJ1-2; v_gene: TRBV6-2/TRBV6-3; abundance: NA; d_gene: TRBD1; CDR3nt: TGTGCCAGCAGTTATTCGGGCGGACAGGGATTCTATGGCTACACCTTC; CDR3aa: CASSYSGGQGFYGYTF
j_gene: TRBJ2-1; v_gene: TRBV4-3; abundance: NA; d_gene: NA; CDR3nt: TGCGCCAGCAGCCTGATCAGAGGAGGTGAGCAGTTCTTC; CDR3aa: CASSLIRGGEQFF
j_gene: TRBJ2-7; v_gene: TRBV28; abundance: once; d_gene: NA; CDR3nt: TGTGCCAGCAGTCGCTTTGGGGGCGATGACTACGAGCAGTACTTC; CDR3aa: CASSRFGGDDYEQYF
j_gene: TRBJ2-1; v_gene: TRBV4-3; abundance: NA; d_gene: TRBD2; CDR3nt: TGCGCCAGCAGCCAAGACGGGGGAGGGTTCTACAATGAGCAGTTCTTC; CDR3aa: CASSQDGGGFYNEQFF
j_gene: TRBJ2-5; v_gene: TRBV7-2; abundance: NA; d_gene: TRBD2; CDR3nt: TGTGCCAGCAGCCCTAATAGCGGGGGGGCCGAGACCCAGTACTTC; CDR3aa: CASSPNSGGAETQYF
j_gene: TRBJ1-2; v_gene: TRBV7-2; abundance: few; d_gene: NA; CDR3nt: TGTGCCAGCAGCTTAGGACATACCTATGGCTACACCTTC; CDR3aa: CASSLGHTYGYTF
j_gene: TRBJ1-2; v_gene: TRBV10-2; abundance: NA; d_gene: NA; CDR3nt: TGCGCCAGCAGTGAGATAGCTAACTATGGCTACACCTTC; CDR3aa: CASSEIANYGYTF
j_gene: TRBJ1-2; v_gene: TRBV19; abundance: few; d_gene: TRBD1; CDR3nt: TGTGCCAGTACCTTCGGAGACAGGGTTGGTGGCTACACCTTC; CDR3aa: CASTFGDRVGGYTF
j_gene: TRBJ1-2; v_gene: TRBV10-3; abundance: many; d_gene: TRBD1; CDR3nt: TGTGCCATCAGTGGCGGACAGGGGGGCAGCTATGGCTACACCTTC; CDR3aa: CAISGGQGGSYGYTF
j_gene: TRBJ1-1; v_gene: TRBV12-3/TRBV12-4; abundance: NA; d_gene: NA; CDR3nt: TGTGCCAGCACCCCTTTTCGCACTGAAGCTTTCTTT; CDR3aa: CASTPFRTEAFF